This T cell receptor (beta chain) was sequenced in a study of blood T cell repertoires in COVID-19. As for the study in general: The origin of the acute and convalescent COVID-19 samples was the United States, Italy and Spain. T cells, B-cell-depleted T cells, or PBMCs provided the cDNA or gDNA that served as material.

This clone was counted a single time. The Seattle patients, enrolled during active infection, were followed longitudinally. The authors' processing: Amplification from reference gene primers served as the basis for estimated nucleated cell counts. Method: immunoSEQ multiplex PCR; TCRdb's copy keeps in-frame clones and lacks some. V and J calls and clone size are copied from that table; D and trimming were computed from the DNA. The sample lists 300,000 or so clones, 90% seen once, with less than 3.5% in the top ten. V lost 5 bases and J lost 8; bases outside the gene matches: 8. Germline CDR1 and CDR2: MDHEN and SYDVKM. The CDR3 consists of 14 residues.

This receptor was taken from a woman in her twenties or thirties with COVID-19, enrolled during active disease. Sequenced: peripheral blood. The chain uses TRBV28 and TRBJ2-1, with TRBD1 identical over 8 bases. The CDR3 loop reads CASSRTGSSDEQFF. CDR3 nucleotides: TGTGCCAGCAGTCGGACAGGGTCGAGCGATGAGCAGTTCTTC. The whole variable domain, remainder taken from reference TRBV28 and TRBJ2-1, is DVKVTQSSRYLVKRTGEKVFLECVQDMDHENMFWYRQDPGLGLRLIYFSYDVKMKEKGDIPEGYSVSREKKERFSLILESASTNQTSMYLCASSRTGSSDEQFFGPGTRLTVL.